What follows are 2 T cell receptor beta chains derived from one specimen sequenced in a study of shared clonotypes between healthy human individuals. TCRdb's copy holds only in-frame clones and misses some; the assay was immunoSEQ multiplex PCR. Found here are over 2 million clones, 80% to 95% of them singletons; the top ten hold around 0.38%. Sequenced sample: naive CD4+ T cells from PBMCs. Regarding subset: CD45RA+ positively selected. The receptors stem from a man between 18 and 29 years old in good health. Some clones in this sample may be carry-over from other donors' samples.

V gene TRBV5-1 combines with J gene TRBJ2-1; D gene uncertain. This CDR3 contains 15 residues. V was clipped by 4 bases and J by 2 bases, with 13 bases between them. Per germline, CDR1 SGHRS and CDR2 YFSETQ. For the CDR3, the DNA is TGCGCCAGCAGCCCCGGTCTATTAACCTACAATGAGCAGTTCTTC. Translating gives CASSPGLLTYNEQFF.

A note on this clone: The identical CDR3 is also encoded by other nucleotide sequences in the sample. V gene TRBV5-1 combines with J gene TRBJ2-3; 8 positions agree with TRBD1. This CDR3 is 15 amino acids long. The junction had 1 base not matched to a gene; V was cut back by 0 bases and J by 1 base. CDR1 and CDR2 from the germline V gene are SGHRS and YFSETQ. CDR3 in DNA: TGCGCCAGCAGCTTGGTGGGACAGGGCACAGATACGCAGTATTTT. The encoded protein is CASSLVGQGTDTQYF.